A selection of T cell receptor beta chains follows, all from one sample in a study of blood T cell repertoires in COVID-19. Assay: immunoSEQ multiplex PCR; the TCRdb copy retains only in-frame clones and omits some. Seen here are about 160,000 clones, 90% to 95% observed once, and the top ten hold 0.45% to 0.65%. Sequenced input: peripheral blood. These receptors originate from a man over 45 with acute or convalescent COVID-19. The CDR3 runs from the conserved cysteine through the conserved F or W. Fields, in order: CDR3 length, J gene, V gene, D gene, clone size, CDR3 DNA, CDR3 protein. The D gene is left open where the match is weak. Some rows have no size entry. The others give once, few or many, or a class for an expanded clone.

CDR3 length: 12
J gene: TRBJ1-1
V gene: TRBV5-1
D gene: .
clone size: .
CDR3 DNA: TGCGCCAGCAGCTTACAGAACACTGAAGCTTTCTTT
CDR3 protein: CASSLQNTEAFF

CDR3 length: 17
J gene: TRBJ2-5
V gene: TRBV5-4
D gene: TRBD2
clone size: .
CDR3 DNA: TGTGCCAGCAGCCCCGGGGTTGGCGGGAGGGCCGGGGAGACCCAGTACTTC
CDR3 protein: CASSPGVGGRAGETQYF

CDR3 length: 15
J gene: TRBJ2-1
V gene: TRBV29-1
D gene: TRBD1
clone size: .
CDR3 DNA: TGCAGCGTTGTGGGCAGACAGGGAGCCTCTCCTGAGCAGTTCTTC
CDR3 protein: CSVVGRQGASPEQFF

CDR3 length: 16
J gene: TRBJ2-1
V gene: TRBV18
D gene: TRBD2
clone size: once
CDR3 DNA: TGTGCCAGCTCACCACCGATAGGGACTAGCGGGAGTGGATTGTTCTTC
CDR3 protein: CASSPPIGTSGSGLFF

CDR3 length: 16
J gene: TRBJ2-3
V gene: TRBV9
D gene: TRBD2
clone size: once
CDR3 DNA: TGTGCCAGCAGCGTAGGAGGCGGGAGAGAAACAGATACGCAGTATTTT
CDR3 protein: CASSVGGGRETDTQYF

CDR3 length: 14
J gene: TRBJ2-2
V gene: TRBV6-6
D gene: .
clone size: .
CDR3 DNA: TGTGCCAGCAACTTTCGGGAACGGACCGGGGAGCTGTTTTTT
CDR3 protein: CASNFRERTGELFF

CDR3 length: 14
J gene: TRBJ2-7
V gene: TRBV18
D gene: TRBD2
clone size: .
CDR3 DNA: TGTGCCAGCTCACCTTCTAGCGGGAGTTACGAGCAGTACTTC
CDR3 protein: CASSPSSGSYEQYF

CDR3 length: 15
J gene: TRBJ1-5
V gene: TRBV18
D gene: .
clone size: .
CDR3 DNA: TGTGCCAGCTCACCGAGCACCCTCGGCAATCAGCCCCAGCATTTT
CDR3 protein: CASSPSTLGNQPQHF

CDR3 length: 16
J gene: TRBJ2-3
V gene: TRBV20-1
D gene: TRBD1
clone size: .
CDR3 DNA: TGCAGTGCTAGTGGGACAGCCTCTCCTAGCACAGATACGCAGTATTTT
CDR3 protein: CSASGTASPSTDTQYF

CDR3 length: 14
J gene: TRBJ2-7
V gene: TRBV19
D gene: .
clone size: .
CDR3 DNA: TGTGCCAGTAGTATAGGTGGGGCATCCTACGAGCAGTACTTC
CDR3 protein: CASSIGGASYEQYF

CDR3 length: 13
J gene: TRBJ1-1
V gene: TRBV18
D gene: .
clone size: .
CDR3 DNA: TGTGCCAGCTCAGGGATAGGGGACACTGAAGCTTTCTTT
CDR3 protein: CASSGIGDTEAFF

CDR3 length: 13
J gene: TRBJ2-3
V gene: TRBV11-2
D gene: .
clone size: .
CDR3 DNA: TGTGCCAGCAGCTTAACCAGTTGGCATACGCAGTATTTT
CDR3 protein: CASSLTSWHTQYF

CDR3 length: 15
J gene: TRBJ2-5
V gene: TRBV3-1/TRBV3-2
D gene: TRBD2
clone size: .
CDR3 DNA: TGTGCCAGCAGCCAACCTAGCGGCTACCAAGAGACCCAGTACTTC
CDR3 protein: CASSQPSGYQETQYF

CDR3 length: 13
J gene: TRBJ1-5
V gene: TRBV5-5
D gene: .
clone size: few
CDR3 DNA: TGTGCCAGCAGCTTGCAGAGCAATCAGCCCCAGCATTTT
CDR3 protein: CASSLQSNQPQHF

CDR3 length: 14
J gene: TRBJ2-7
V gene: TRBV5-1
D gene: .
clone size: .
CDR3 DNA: TGCGCCAGCAGCCCCGGAGCCGCGACGTACGAGCAGTACTTC
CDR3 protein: CASSPGAATYEQYF

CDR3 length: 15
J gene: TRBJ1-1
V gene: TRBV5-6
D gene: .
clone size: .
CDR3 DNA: TGTGCCAGCAGCACCCGGGGGGGGGTGAGTACTGAAGCTTTCTTT
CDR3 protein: CASSTRGGVSTEAFF

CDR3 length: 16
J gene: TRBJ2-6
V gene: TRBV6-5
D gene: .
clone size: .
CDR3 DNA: TGTGCCAGCAGTTTCGACAGACCTCCTGGGGCCAACGTCCTGACTTTC
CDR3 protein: CASSFDRPPGANVLTF

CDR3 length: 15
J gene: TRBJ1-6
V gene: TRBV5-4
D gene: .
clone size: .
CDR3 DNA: TGTGCCAGCAGCTACGTGAGCTCCTATAATTCACCCCTCCACTTT
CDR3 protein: CASSYVSSYNSPLHF

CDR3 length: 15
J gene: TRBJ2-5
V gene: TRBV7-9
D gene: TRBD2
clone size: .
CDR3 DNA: TGTGCCAGCAGCCCGACGACTAGCCGGCAAGAGACCCAGTACTTC
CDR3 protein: CASSPTTSRQETQYF

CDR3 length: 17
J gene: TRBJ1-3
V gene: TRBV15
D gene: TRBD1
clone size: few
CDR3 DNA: TGTGCCACCAGCATGACCGGGACAGGGTACCCTGGAAACACCATATATTTT
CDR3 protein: CATSMTGTGYPGNTIYF

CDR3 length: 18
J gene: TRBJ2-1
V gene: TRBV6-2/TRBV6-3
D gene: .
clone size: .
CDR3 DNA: TGTGCCAGCAGTTACCTCCGGGACCAGACGTTGCGGGGAAGCTCCCAGTTCTTC
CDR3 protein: CASSYLRDQTLRGSSQFF

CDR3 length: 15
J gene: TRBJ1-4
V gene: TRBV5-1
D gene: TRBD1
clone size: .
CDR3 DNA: TGCGCCAGCAGCTCCAGACAGGGACTTAATGAAAAACTGTTTTTT
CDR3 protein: CASSSRQGLNEKLFF

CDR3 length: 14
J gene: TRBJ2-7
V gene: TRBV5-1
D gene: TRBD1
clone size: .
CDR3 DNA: TGCGCCAGCAGCCCGACAGGGGGCGGCTACGAGCAGTACTTC
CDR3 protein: CASSPTGGGYEQYF

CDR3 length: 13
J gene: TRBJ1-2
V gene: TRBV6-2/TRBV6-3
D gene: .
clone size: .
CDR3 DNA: TGTGCCAGCGGCCGGGACACCAACTATGGCTACACCTTC
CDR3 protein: CASGRDTNYGYTF

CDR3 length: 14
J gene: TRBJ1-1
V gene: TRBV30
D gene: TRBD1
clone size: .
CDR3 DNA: TGTGCCTGGAGTGACAGGGGTTTTAGAACTGAAGCTTTCTTT
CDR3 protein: CAWSDRGFRTEAFF

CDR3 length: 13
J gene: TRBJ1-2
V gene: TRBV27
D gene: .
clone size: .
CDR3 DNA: TGTGCCAGCAGTCGCGGAAGCGACTATGGCTACACCTTC
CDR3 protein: CASSRGSDYGYTF

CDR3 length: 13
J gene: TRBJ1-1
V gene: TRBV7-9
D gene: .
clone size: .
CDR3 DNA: TGTGCCAGCAGCCACTCGGGGACAAATGAAGCTTTCTTT
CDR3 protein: CASSHSGTNEAFF

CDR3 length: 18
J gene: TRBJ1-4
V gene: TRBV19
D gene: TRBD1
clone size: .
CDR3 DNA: TGTGCCAGTAGTTTCACCCCCGGGACAGGGGGAACTAATGAAAAACTGTTTTTT
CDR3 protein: CASSFTPGTGGTNEKLFF

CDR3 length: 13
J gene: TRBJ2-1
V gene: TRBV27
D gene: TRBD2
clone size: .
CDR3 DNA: TGTGCCAGCAGCCCGGGACTAGTAAATGAGCAGTTCTTC
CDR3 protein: CASSPGLVNEQFF

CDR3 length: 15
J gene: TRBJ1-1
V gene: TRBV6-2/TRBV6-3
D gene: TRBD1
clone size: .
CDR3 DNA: TGTGCCAGCAGTGATATAGGACAGGGGAACACTGAAGCTTTCTTT
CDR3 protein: CASSDIGQGNTEAFF

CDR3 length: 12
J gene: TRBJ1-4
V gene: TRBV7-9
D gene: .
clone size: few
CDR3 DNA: TGTGCCAGCAGAACGGGGGTTGAAAAACTGTTTTTT
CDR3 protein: CASRTGVEKLFF

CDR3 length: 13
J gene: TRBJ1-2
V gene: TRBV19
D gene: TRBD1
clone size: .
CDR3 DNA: TGTGCCAGTAGAGACAGGGGCTACTATGGCTACACCTTC
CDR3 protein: CASRDRGYYGYTF

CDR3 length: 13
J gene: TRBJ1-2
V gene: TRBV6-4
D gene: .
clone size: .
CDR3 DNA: TGTGCCAGCAGTGCCGAATCGGGCTATGGCTACACCTTC
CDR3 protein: CASSAESGYGYTF

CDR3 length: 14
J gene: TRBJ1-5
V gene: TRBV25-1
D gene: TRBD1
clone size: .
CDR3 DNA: TGTGCCAGCAGTGTACAGGGGGTCGTTCAGCCCCAGCATTTT
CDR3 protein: CASSVQGVVQPQHF

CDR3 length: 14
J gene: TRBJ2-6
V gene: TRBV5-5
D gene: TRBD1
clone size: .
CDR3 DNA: TGTGCCAGCAGCGATCGGACAGGGAGGTACGTCCTGACTTTC
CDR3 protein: CASSDRTGRYVLTF

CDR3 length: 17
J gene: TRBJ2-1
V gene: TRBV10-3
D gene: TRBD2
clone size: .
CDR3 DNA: TGTGCCATCAGTGAGTCGAGCTGGGCTAGCGGGACCAATGAGCAGTTCTTC
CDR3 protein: CAISESSWASGTNEQFF

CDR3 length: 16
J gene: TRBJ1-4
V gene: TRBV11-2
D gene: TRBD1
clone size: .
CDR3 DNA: TGTGCCAGCAGCTCCGGACAGGGGCCGGGGGTTGAAAAACTGTTTTTT
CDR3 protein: CASSSGQGPGVEKLFF

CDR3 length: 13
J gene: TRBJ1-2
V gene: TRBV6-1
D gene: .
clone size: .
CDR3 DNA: TGTGCCAGCAGTGAAGCGCCGGGCTATGGCTACACCTTC
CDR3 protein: CASSEAPGYGYTF

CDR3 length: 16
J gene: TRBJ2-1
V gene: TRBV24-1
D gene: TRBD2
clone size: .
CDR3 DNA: TGTGCCACCAGTGATACAAGCGGGGGGCCCAACAATGAGCAGTTCTTC
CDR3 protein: CATSDTSGGPNNEQFF

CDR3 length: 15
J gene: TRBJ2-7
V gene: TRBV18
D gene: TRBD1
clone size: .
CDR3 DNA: TGTGCCAGCTCACCGGGACAGGGCATCTCCTACGAGCAGTACTTC
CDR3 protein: CASSPGQGISYEQYF